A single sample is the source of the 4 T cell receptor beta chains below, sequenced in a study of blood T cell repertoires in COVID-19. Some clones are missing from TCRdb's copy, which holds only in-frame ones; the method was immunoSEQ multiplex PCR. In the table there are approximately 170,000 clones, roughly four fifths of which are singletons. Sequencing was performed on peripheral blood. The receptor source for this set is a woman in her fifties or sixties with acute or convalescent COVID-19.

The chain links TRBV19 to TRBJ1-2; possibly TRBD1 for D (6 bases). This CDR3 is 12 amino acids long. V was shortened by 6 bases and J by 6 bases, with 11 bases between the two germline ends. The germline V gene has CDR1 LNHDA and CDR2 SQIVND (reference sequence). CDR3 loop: CASRPRQDGYTF. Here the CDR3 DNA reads TGTGCCAGTAGACCCCGACAGGATGGCTACACCTTC.

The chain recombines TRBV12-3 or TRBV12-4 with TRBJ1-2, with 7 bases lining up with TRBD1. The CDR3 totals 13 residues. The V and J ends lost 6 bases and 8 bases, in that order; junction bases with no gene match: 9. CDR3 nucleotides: TGTGCCAGCAGGCCAGAGGGGGCAGACGGCTACACCTTC. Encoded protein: CASRPEGADGYTF.

Here the CDR3 reads CASSPEGTVSGNTIYF. In DNA, the CDR3 is TGTGCCAGCAGCCCAGAGGGGACAGTCTCTGGAAACACCATATATTTT. V gene TRBV7-2 combines with J gene TRBJ1-3; 7 positions agree with TRBD1. The CDR3 length is 16 residues. Looked up from germline, CDR1 is SGHTA and CDR2 is FQGNSA. The junction had 7 bases not matched to a gene; V was cut back by 5 bases and J by 0 bases.

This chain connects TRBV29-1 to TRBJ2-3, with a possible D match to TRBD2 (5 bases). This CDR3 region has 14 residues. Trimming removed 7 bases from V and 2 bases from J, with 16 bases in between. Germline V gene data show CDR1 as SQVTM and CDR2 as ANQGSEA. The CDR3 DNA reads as TGCAGCGGGTGGGATAGCGTCGACACAGATACGCAGTATTTT. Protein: CSGWDSVDTDTQYF.